This is a list of T cell receptor beta chains from one sample in a study of blood T cells in healthy people across ages. TCRdb redid the calling of the 5' RACE reads with MiXCR, one entry per CDR3 protein. The sample carries 1.5 million to 2 million distinct CDR3 sequences, 28% recorded once. The sequenced material came from blood. The receptors derive from a woman in her twenties or thirties in good health. Both conserved end residues are part of each CDR3. A D gene is named only where the DNA matches it firmly. Size tells how often a clone was seen (once, few, many) or the class of an expanded clone, and some rows leave it out.

cdr3_aa: CASIITLGEDTEAFF
cdr3_nt: TGTGCCAGCATTATTACCTTGGGTGAGGACACTGAAGCTTTCTTT
j_call: TRBJ1-1
v_call: TRBV6-5
d_call: NA
clone_size: NA

cdr3_aa: CSAGAASGRAPYEQYF
cdr3_nt: TGCAGTGCTGGGGCTGCTAGCGGGAGGGCCCCCTACGAGCAGTACTTC
j_call: TRBJ2-7
v_call: TRBV20-1
d_call: TRBD2
clone_size: many

cdr3_aa: CASSLTSGVNYGYTF
cdr3_nt: TGTGCCAGCAGCTTGACCTCGGGCGTGAACTATGGCTACACCTTC
j_call: TRBJ1-2
v_call: TRBV7-2
d_call: NA
clone_size: NA

cdr3_aa: CASSYSAGSSYGYTF
cdr3_nt: TGTGCCAGCAGTTACTCGGCGGGTTCTTCCTATGGCTACACCTTC
j_call: TRBJ1-2
v_call: TRBV6-6
d_call: NA
clone_size: many

cdr3_aa: CASTGTAGNEQYF
cdr3_nt: TGTGCCAGCACAGGGACAGCGGGTAACGAGCAGTACTTC
j_call: TRBJ2-7
v_call: TRBV25-1
d_call: NA
clone_size: NA

cdr3_aa: CASRTMAGGPSEQFF
cdr3_nt: TGTGCCAGCAGGACGATGGCGGGAGGGCCTAGTGAGCAGTTCTTC
j_call: TRBJ2-1
v_call: TRBV12-3/TRBV12-4
d_call: TRBD2
clone_size: many

cdr3_aa: CASSFSFGGRKGYTF
cdr3_nt: TGTGCCAGCAGTTTTAGCTTCGGGGGCCGGAAGGGCTACACCTTC
j_call: TRBJ1-2
v_call: TRBV12-3/TRBV12-4
d_call: NA
clone_size: few

cdr3_aa: CASSFWDRNNEQFF
cdr3_nt: TGTGCCAGCAGCTTCTGGGACAGGAACAATGAGCAGTTCTTC
j_call: TRBJ2-1
v_call: TRBV5-6
d_call: TRBD1
clone_size: few

cdr3_aa: CASSHFSPGQGEGRQETQYF
cdr3_nt: TGCGCCAGCAGCCACTTTTCACCGGGACAGGGTGAAGGGAGGCAAGAGACCCAGTACTTC
j_call: TRBJ2-5
v_call: TRBV4-1
d_call: TRBD1
clone_size: NA

cdr3_aa: CASSPGGPDTQYF
cdr3_nt: TGTGCCAGCAGCCCAGGGGGCCCAGATACGCAGTATTTT
j_call: TRBJ2-3
v_call: TRBV18
d_call: TRBD1
clone_size: many

cdr3_aa: CASSSTGDDYTF
cdr3_nt: TGCGCCAGCAGCTCGACAGGGGATGACTACACCTTC
j_call: TRBJ1-2
v_call: TRBV5-1
d_call: TRBD1
clone_size: NA

cdr3_aa: CACRRAGGHNEQFF
cdr3_nt: TGTGCCTGCAGGCGGGCGGGAGGGCACAATGAGCAGTTCTTC
j_call: TRBJ2-1
v_call: TRBV14
d_call: TRBD2
clone_size: few

cdr3_aa: CASRTHLQNTEAFF
cdr3_nt: TGTGCCAGCAGAACTCACTTACAGAACACTGAAGCTTTCTTT
j_call: TRBJ1-1
v_call: TRBV12-3/TRBV12-4
d_call: NA
clone_size: few

cdr3_aa: CSAIRTDLAYEQYF
cdr3_nt: TGCAGTGCGATACGGACTGACCTCGCCTACGAGCAGTACTTC
j_call: TRBJ2-7
v_call: TRBV20-1
d_call: NA
clone_size: NA

cdr3_aa: CSVESSGGNLAKNIQYF
cdr3_nt: TGCAGCGTTGAATCTTCTGGGGGGAACCTAGCCAAAAACATTCAGTACTTC
j_call: TRBJ2-4
v_call: TRBV29-1
d_call: NA
clone_size: many

cdr3_aa: CASGMGDEQFF
cdr3_nt: TGCGCCAGCGGGATGGGCGATGAGCAGTTCTTC
j_call: TRBJ2-1
v_call: TRBV5-1
d_call: NA
clone_size: many

cdr3_aa: CASSLGRGWGTDTQYF
cdr3_nt: TGTGCCAGCAGTCTTGGGCGGGGATGGGGGACAGATACGCAGTATTTT
j_call: TRBJ2-3
v_call: TRBV6-5
d_call: NA
clone_size: NA

cdr3_aa: CASSAYMDTEAFF
cdr3_nt: TGTGCCAGCAGCGCCTACATGGACACTGAAGCTTTCTTT
j_call: TRBJ1-1
v_call: TRBV9
d_call: NA
clone_size: few

cdr3_aa: CASSPGTSGRAFETQYF
cdr3_nt: TGTGCCAGCAGCCCGGGGACTAGCGGGAGGGCCTTTGAGACCCAGTACTTC
j_call: TRBJ2-5
v_call: TRBV7-2
d_call: TRBD2
clone_size: NA

cdr3_aa: CASSPGLLGNEQFF
cdr3_nt: TGTGCCAGCAGCCCCGGGCTATTGGGAAATGAGCAGTTCTTC
j_call: TRBJ2-1
v_call: TRBV5-5
d_call: NA
clone_size: few

cdr3_aa: CASSPPLGVATQYF
cdr3_nt: TGTGCCAGCAGCCCACCCCTTGGGGTAGCGACCCAGTACTTC
j_call: TRBJ2-5
v_call: TRBV12-3/TRBV12-4
d_call: NA
clone_size: many

cdr3_aa: CASSQYITSGGTDTQYF
cdr3_nt: TGTGCCAGCAGCCAATACATCACTAGCGGGGGCACAGATACGCAGTATTTT
j_call: TRBJ2-3
v_call: TRBV14
d_call: TRBD2
clone_size: NA

cdr3_aa: CASSLFDTEAFF
cdr3_nt: TGTGCCAGCAGCTTGTTCGACACTGAAGCTTTCTTT
j_call: TRBJ1-1
v_call: TRBV5-5
d_call: NA
clone_size: few

cdr3_aa: CAISSGTVNTEAFF
cdr3_nt: TGTGCCATCAGCTCGGGGACAGTGAACACTGAAGCTTTCTTT
j_call: TRBJ1-1
v_call: TRBV10-3
d_call: TRBD1
clone_size: NA

cdr3_aa: CASSYLSRDYGYTF
cdr3_nt: TGTGCCAGCAGTTACCTAAGCCGCGACTATGGCTACACCTTC
j_call: TRBJ1-2
v_call: TRBV28
d_call: NA
clone_size: few

cdr3_aa: CASGWTSGKSYNEQFF
cdr3_nt: TGTGCCAGCGGGTGGACTAGCGGGAAGTCCTACAATGAGCAGTTCTTC
j_call: TRBJ2-1
v_call: TRBV6-2/TRBV6-3
d_call: TRBD2
clone_size: NA

cdr3_aa: CASARGYPYEQYF
cdr3_nt: TGTGCCAGCGCGAGGGGCTACCCCTACGAGCAGTACTTC
j_call: TRBJ2-7
v_call: TRBV3-1
d_call: NA
clone_size: NA

cdr3_aa: CSAARAGPHVSEQYF
cdr3_nt: TGCAGTGCTGCCCGAGCGGGACCCCACGTCTCAGAGCAGTACTTC
j_call: TRBJ2-7
v_call: TRBV20-1
d_call: TRBD2
clone_size: few

cdr3_aa: CASSPRGRDTNEQFF
cdr3_nt: TGTGCCAGCAGCCCCCGGGGCCGAGACACGAATGAGCAGTTCTTC
j_call: TRBJ2-1
v_call: TRBV7-2
d_call: NA
clone_size: NA

cdr3_aa: CASGWSGQATYEQYF
cdr3_nt: TGTGCCAGCGGCTGGTCTGGGCAGGCAACCTACGAGCAGTACTTC
j_call: TRBJ2-7
v_call: TRBV5-5
d_call: NA
clone_size: NA

cdr3_aa: CASREAEKLFF
cdr3_nt: TGTGCCAGCAGGGAGGCTGAAAAACTGTTTTTT
j_call: TRBJ1-4
v_call: TRBV7-2
d_call: NA
clone_size: many

cdr3_aa: CASSLATSGAFNEQFF
cdr3_nt: TGCGCCAGCAGCTTGGCCACTAGCGGGGCTTTCAATGAGCAGTTCTTC
j_call: TRBJ2-1
v_call: TRBV5-1
d_call: TRBD2
clone_size: few

cdr3_aa: CASSVERHGYTF
cdr3_nt: TGTGCCAGCAGTGTGGAGCGGCATGGCTACACCTTC
j_call: TRBJ1-2
v_call: TRBV2
d_call: NA
clone_size: NA

cdr3_aa: CASSLAALAGKETQYF
cdr3_nt: TGTGCCAGCAGCTTAGCGGCCCTAGCGGGGAAAGAGACCCAGTACTTC
j_call: TRBJ2-5
v_call: TRBV7-2
d_call: TRBD2
clone_size: NA

cdr3_aa: CARSDYRDGYTF
cdr3_nt: TGTGCCCGCAGTGATTACAGGGATGGCTACACCTTC
j_call: TRBJ1-2
v_call: TRBV25-1
d_call: NA
clone_size: NA

cdr3_aa: CASSYSGGGGEQYF
cdr3_nt: TGTGCCAGCAGTTACAGCGGGGGGGGTGGCGAGCAGTACTTC
j_call: TRBJ2-7
v_call: TRBV6-5
d_call: TRBD2
clone_size: many

cdr3_aa: CASSPPSFGYGYTF
cdr3_nt: TGTGCCAGCAGCCCCCCGTCCTTTGGGTATGGCTACACCTTC
j_call: TRBJ1-2
v_call: TRBV3-1
d_call: NA
clone_size: NA

cdr3_aa: CASSSTTYRGGDYGYTF
cdr3_nt: TGTGCCAGCAGCTCCACAACTTACAGGGGAGGAGACTATGGTTACACCTTC
j_call: TRBJ1-2
v_call: TRBV11-2
d_call: TRBD1
clone_size: NA

cdr3_aa: CASSQDRVGEAFF
cdr3_nt: TGTGCCAGCAGCCAAGACAGGGTTGGTGAAGCTTTCTTT
j_call: TRBJ1-1
v_call: TRBV3-1
d_call: NA
clone_size: NA

cdr3_aa: CASSPGQRGGSDTQYF
cdr3_nt: TGTGCCAGCAGCCCCGGCCAGCGGGGAGGGTCGGATACGCAGTATTTT
j_call: TRBJ2-3
v_call: TRBV7-3
d_call: TRBD2
clone_size: few

cdr3_aa: CASSPRLGELFF
cdr3_nt: TGTGCCAGCAGCCCTAGACTAGGGGAGCTGTTTTTT
j_call: TRBJ2-2
v_call: TRBV7-2
d_call: NA
clone_size: NA

cdr3_aa: CASTPNRQYEQYF
cdr3_nt: TGTGCCAGCACTCCGAACCGACAGTACGAGCAGTACTTC
j_call: TRBJ2-7
v_call: TRBV28
d_call: NA
clone_size: NA

cdr3_aa: CASSQDLDRETQYF
cdr3_nt: TGTGCCAGCAGCCAAGATCTGGATAGGGAGACCCAGTACTTC
j_call: TRBJ2-5
v_call: TRBV3-1
d_call: NA
clone_size: few

cdr3_aa: CASSGQSGNTIYF
cdr3_nt: TGTGCCAGCAGTGGACAGTCTGGAAACACCATATATTTT
j_call: TRBJ1-3
v_call: TRBV25-1
d_call: NA
clone_size: NA

cdr3_aa: CASSQGRTDMEYF
cdr3_nt: TGTGCCAGCAGTCAAGGAAGAACAGATATGGAGTATTTT
j_call: TRBJ2-3
v_call: TRBV12-3/TRBV12-4
d_call: NA
clone_size: NA

cdr3_aa: CASTPADPSEYRPNEQFF
cdr3_nt: TGCGCCAGCACCCCGGCGGATCCTTCAGAATACCGCCCCAATGAGCAGTTCTTC
j_call: TRBJ2-1
v_call: TRBV5-1
d_call: NA
clone_size: few

cdr3_aa: CASSPEPSGRRGNEQYF
cdr3_nt: TGTGCCAGCAGTCCCGAACCTAGCGGGAGACGAGGCAATGAGCAGTACTTC
j_call: TRBJ2-7
v_call: TRBV6-6
d_call: TRBD2
clone_size: NA

cdr3_aa: CASSIGTGISHEQDF
cdr3_nt: TGTGCCAGCAGCATCGGGACAGGGATTAGCCACGAGCAGGACTTC
j_call: TRBJ2-7
v_call: TRBV7-9
d_call: TRBD1
clone_size: NA

cdr3_aa: CASRAFVTGELFF
cdr3_nt: TGTGCCAGCAGAGCCTTCGTCACCGGGGAGCTGTTTTTT
j_call: TRBJ2-2
v_call: TRBV12-3/TRBV12-4
d_call: NA
clone_size: NA

cdr3_aa: CASRPTSGSTGELFF
cdr3_nt: TGTGCCAGCAGGCCTACTAGCGGGTCCACCGGGGAGCTGTTTTTT
j_call: TRBJ2-2
v_call: TRBV7-3
d_call: TRBD2
clone_size: NA

cdr3_aa: CATSDPIRSWEETQYF
cdr3_nt: TGTGCCACCAGTGATCCTATTCGAAGTTGGGAAGAGACCCAGTACTTC
j_call: TRBJ2-5
v_call: TRBV24-1
d_call: NA
clone_size: few

cdr3_aa: CASSRPASYGYTF
cdr3_nt: TGTGCCAGCAGCCGGCCAGCCTCCTATGGCTACACCTTC
j_call: TRBJ1-2
v_call: TRBV3-1
d_call: NA
clone_size: NA

cdr3_aa: CASSSGRTSTDTQYF
cdr3_nt: TGCGCCAGCAGCTCAGGACGGACGTCCACAGATACGCAGTATTTT
j_call: TRBJ2-3
v_call: TRBV5-1
d_call: NA
clone_size: few

cdr3_aa: CASSRGLAGELFF
cdr3_nt: TGTGCCAGCAGCCGGGGACTAGCCGGGGAGCTGTTTTTT
j_call: TRBJ2-2
v_call: TRBV7-3
d_call: TRBD2
clone_size: few